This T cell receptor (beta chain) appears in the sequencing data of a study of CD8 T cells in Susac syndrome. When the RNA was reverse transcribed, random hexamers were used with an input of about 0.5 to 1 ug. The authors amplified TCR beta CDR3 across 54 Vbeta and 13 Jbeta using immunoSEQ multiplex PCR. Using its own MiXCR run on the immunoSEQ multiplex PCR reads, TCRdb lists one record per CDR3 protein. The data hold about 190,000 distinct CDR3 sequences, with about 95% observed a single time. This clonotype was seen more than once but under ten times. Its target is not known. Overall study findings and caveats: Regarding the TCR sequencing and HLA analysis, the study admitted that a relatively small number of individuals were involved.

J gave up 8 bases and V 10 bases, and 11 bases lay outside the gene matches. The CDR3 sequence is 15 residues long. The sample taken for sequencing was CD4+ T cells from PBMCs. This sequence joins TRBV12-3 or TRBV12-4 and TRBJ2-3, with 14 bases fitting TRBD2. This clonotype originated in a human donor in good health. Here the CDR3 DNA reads TGTGCCATACAGAAGGGACTAGCGGGAGCAGGTACGCAGTATTTT. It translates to CAIQKGLAGAGTQYF.